These 19 T cell receptor beta chains were all obtained from the same sample, sequenced in a study of cytomegalovirus exposure and HLA in healthy donors. The primer mix had 60 Vbeta and 13 Jbeta primers. The method was immunoSEQ multiplex PCR; TCRdb's version includes in-frame clones alone and lacks a portion of them. The sample includes about 190,000 clones, approximately 77% of them seen just once. The sample taken for sequencing was PBMCs. These receptor sequences come from a man in his forties in good health and CMV-seropositive.

This clone came up a few times. The genes are TRBV11-1 and TRBJ2-7, with 12 bases aligning to TRBD2. The J segment lost 3 bases and the V segment lost 5 bases, leaving 2 bases of the junction unmatched. Germline CDR1 SGHAT, CDR2 FQDESV (reference sequence). The CDR3 runs 14 residues. CDR3 nucleotides: TGTGCCAGCAGCCGGACTAGCGGGAACTACGAGCAGTACTTC. This sequence encodes CASSRTSGNYEQYF.

V usage is TRBV15 and J usage is TRBJ1-5, with unresolved D. Germline V gives CDR1 LNHNV, CDR2 YYDKDF (reference sequence). The CDR3 consists of 20 residues. V gave up 0 bases and J gave up 4 bases, with 25 bases separating them. The CDR3 bases are TGTGCCACCAGCAGAGAAGTTTGGCGGCCAGAGCTTGGGTTGAATCAGCCCCAGCATTTT. This codes for CATSREVWRPELGLNQPQHF.

The CDR3 sequence is CASRGSRENTEAFF. The CDR3 coding sequence is TGTGCCAGTAGAGGATCCAGGGAAAACACTGAAGCTTTCTTT. This chain connects TRBV19 to TRBJ1-1; weak D call: TRBD1 (5 bases). Trimming cost V 6 bases and J 2 bases, with 13 bases left between them. CDR1 and CDR2 (germline): LNHDA, SQIVND (reference sequence). The CDR3 has 14 residues.

The rearrangement links TRBV7-6 to TRBJ2-2; perhaps TRBD1 as D (6 bases). The CDR3 totals 14 residues. The V gene's germline CDR1 is SGHVS and CDR2 FNYEAQ. The V gene lost 6 bases and the J gene lost 4 bases, with 12 bases spanning the gap. The CDR3 sequence: CASRSTGFTGELFF. CDR3 in DNA: TGTGCCAGCAGGTCAACAGGGTTCACCGGGGAGCTGTTTTTT. The full variable domain, with the rest looked up from reference TRBV7-6 and TRBJ2-2, is GAGVSQSPRYKVTKRGQDVALRCDPISGHVSLYWYRQALGQGPEFLTYFNYEAQQDKSGLPNDRFSAERPEGSISTLTIQRTEQRDSAMYRCASRSTGFTGELFFGEGSRLTVL.

V gene TRBV6-5 combines with J gene TRBJ2-4, with TRBD2 matching over 9 bases. CDR3 length: 14 residues. The germline CDR1 and CDR2 sequences are MNHEY and SVGAGI. Trimming removed 6 bases from V and 12 bases from J; junction bases left unmatched: 12. CDR3 coding DNA: TGTGCCAGCAGACTTAGCGGGAGCCCGCCGGGTCAGTACTTC. This sequence encodes CASRLSGSPPGQYF.

This chain connects TRBV7-2 to TRBJ2-1; the match to TRBD2 covers 11 bases. With V trimmed by 5 bases and J by 6 bases, 18 bases remained unmatched. The germline gives CDR1 SGHTA, CDR2 FQGNSA. The CDR3 has 19 amino acids. CDR3 DNA sequence: TGTGCCAGCAGCCGACCCACTAGCGGGAGCCAAAAGTCAGTCAATGAGCAGTTCTTC. Protein: CASSRPTSGSQKSVNEQFF.

In this sample, this clone turned up a few times. The gene calls are TRBV7-9 and TRBJ1-4, with 9 nucleotides matching TRBD1. Trimming removed 5 bases from V and 8 bases from J; junction bases left unmatched: 9. The germline V gene encodes CDR1 SEHNR and CDR2 FQNEAQ (reference sequence). This CDR3 contains 15 residues. The CDR3 bases are TGTGCCAGCAGCCTAGGGACAGGGAGAGCAGAAAAACTGTTTTTT. Encoded protein: CASSLGTGRAEKLFF.

This chain connects TRBV9 to TRBJ2-5; weak D call: TRBD2 (6 bases). This CDR3 spans 16 amino acids. CDR1 is SGDLS and CDR2 is YYNGEE in the germline V gene. The V end was cut by 4 bases, the J end by 5 bases, with 21 bases between. The CDR3 loop is CASSPWGSSGGETQYF. For the CDR3, the DNA is TGTGCCAGCAGCCCATGGGGGAGTAGCGGCGGGGAGACCCAGTACTTC. The variable domain in full, completed from reference TRBV9 and TRBJ2-5, reads DSGVTQTPKHLITATGQRVTLRCSPRSGDLSVYWYQQSLDQGLQFLIQYYNGEERAKGNILERFSAQQFPDLHSELNLSSLELGDSALYFCASSPWGSSGGETQYFGPGTRLLVL.

This clone was recorded only once. The gene calls are TRBV6-5 and TRBJ1-1; 7 positions match TRBD1. The V gene's germline CDR1 is MNHEY and CDR2 SVGAGI. The CDR3 loop spans 14 amino acids. The V segment lost 5 bases and the J segment 4 bases; nucleotides outside the gene matches: 7. The CDR3 DNA is TGTGCCAGCAGTACAGGGGACGGGGGCACTGAAGCTTTCTTT. This codes for CASSTGDGGTEAFF.

CDR3 residues: CASSPRGGLAGDEQYF. CDR3 DNA: TGCGCCAGCAGCCCCCGGGGAGGACTGGCGGGGGACGAGCAGTACTTC. V and J are TRBV4-3 and TRBJ2-7, with 7 positions matching TRBD2. CDR1 and CDR2 from the germline V gene are LGHNA and YSLEER. The CDR3 length is 16 residues. Trimming at V came to 4 bases and at J to 5 bases, leaving 14 bases not matched to a gene.

This clone turned up a few times. The chain recombines TRBV19 with TRBJ1-1; 9 nucleotides line up with TRBD1. From germline, CDR1 is LNHDA and CDR2 SQIVND (reference sequence). The CDR3 runs 14 residues. V gave up 7 bases and J gave up 2 bases; unmatched junction bases: 5. This CDR3 reads CASTLGQGNTEAFF. In nucleotides, the CDR3 is TGTGCCAGTACCCTGGGACAGGGTAACACTGAAGCTTTCTTT.

This clone was observed a handful of times. This chain connects TRBV7-9 to TRBJ2-5; perhaps TRBD2 as D (6 bases). Trimming took 7 bases from V and 2 from J, leaving 14 bases between them. The CDR3 sequence is 14 residues long. The germline gives CDR1 SEHNR, CDR2 FQNEAQ (reference sequence). In nucleotides, the CDR3 is TGTGCCAGCATTGGCGGGAACCTACAAGAGACCCAGTACTTC. Amino acid sequence: CASIGGNLQETQYF.

The chain joins TRBV10-1 to TRBJ1-1; 7 nucleotides line up with TRBD1. The V segment lost 11 bases and the J segment 1 base; nucleotides outside the gene matches: 34. Looked up from germline, CDR1 is WNHNN and CDR2 is SYGVQD (reference sequence). CDR3 length: 22 residues. For the CDR3, the DNA is TGCGCCTGCCGGATCCCCGGTGGTTACTCGATCTCGACAGGGAGTGAGAACACTGAAGCTTTCTTT. Its protein product is CACRIPGGYSISTGSENTEAFF.

V is TRBV19 and J is TRBJ2-1, with D perhaps matching TRBD2 (7 bases). This CDR3 region has 15 residues. Germline-derived CDR1 and CDR2 are LNHDA and SQIVND (reference sequence). V was pared by 6 bases and J by 4 bases, with 16 bases between. CDR3 DNA: TGTGCCAGTAGACCACGGGGGGCGGAGTACAATGAGCAGTTCTTC. This encodes CASRPRGAEYNEQFF.

This clone was counted only a few times. The V gene is TRBV5-1, the J gene TRBJ2-3, with D tentatively TRBD2 (6 bases). This CDR3 has 13 amino acids. Looked up from germline, CDR1 is SGHRS and CDR2 is YFSETQ. V lost 6 bases and J lost 2, with 10 bases in between. CDR3 sequence reads: CASKPGDTDTQYF. DNA of the CDR3: TGCGCCAGCAAGCCGGGGGACACAGATACGCAGTATTTT. Full variable domain (outside the CDR3, taken from reference TRBV5-1 and TRBJ2-3): KAGVTQTPRYLIKTRGQQVTLSCSPISGHRSVSWYQQTPGQGLQFLFEYFSETQRNKGNFPGRFSGRQFSNSRSEMNVSTLELGDSALYLCASKPGDTDTQYFGPGTRLTVL.

This clone was observed a handful of times. The CDR3 DNA sequence: TGTGCCAGCAGCGTGGGAACAGGGTTAGGTTCAGGGGAGCTGTTTTTT. Translating it yields CASSVGTGLGSGELFF. This rearrangement joins TRBV9 to TRBJ2-2; D is possibly TRBD1 (6 bases). The ends were cut back, 2 bases at V and 8 bases at J, with 19 bases in the middle. The CDR3 sequence is 16 residues long. Germline V gene data show CDR1 as SGDLS and CDR2 as YYNGEE.

This clone has only a few counts. The chain couples TRBV5-6 to TRBJ2-2; D might be TRBD1 (5 bases). V dropped 3 bases and J dropped 4 bases, with 16 bases sitting between them. The CDR3 is made up of 16 amino acids. Germline values: CDR1 SGHDT, CDR2 YYEEEE. The CDR3 DNA is TGTGCCAGCAGCTCGGCACTGGTCAGGGTCACCGGGGAGCTGTTTTTT. Translating it yields CASSSALVRVTGELFF.

V and J are TRBV18 and TRBJ1-2, with 9 nucleotides matching TRBD1. After removal of 3 bases from V and 3 bases from J, the junction contained 8 bases not matched to a gene. Germline loops: CDR1 KGHSH, CDR2 LQKENI. This CDR3 is built from 16 residues. The CDR3 protein is CASSPGTGPKYYGYTF. CDR3 in DNA: TGTGCCAGCTCACCGGGGACAGGGCCGAAATACTATGGCTACACCTTC.

The chain links TRBV7-3 to TRBJ2-7; TRBD2 agrees at 8 bases. Germline-derived CDR1 and CDR2 are SGHTA and FQGTGA. The CDR3 covers 14 residues. V trimming: 2 bases; J trimming: 7 bases; junction bases outside the gene matches: 7. CDR3 amino acids: CASSLGGGLGEQYF. CDR3 coding DNA: TGTGCCAGCAGCTTAGGCGGGGGGTTGGGGGAGCAGTACTTC.